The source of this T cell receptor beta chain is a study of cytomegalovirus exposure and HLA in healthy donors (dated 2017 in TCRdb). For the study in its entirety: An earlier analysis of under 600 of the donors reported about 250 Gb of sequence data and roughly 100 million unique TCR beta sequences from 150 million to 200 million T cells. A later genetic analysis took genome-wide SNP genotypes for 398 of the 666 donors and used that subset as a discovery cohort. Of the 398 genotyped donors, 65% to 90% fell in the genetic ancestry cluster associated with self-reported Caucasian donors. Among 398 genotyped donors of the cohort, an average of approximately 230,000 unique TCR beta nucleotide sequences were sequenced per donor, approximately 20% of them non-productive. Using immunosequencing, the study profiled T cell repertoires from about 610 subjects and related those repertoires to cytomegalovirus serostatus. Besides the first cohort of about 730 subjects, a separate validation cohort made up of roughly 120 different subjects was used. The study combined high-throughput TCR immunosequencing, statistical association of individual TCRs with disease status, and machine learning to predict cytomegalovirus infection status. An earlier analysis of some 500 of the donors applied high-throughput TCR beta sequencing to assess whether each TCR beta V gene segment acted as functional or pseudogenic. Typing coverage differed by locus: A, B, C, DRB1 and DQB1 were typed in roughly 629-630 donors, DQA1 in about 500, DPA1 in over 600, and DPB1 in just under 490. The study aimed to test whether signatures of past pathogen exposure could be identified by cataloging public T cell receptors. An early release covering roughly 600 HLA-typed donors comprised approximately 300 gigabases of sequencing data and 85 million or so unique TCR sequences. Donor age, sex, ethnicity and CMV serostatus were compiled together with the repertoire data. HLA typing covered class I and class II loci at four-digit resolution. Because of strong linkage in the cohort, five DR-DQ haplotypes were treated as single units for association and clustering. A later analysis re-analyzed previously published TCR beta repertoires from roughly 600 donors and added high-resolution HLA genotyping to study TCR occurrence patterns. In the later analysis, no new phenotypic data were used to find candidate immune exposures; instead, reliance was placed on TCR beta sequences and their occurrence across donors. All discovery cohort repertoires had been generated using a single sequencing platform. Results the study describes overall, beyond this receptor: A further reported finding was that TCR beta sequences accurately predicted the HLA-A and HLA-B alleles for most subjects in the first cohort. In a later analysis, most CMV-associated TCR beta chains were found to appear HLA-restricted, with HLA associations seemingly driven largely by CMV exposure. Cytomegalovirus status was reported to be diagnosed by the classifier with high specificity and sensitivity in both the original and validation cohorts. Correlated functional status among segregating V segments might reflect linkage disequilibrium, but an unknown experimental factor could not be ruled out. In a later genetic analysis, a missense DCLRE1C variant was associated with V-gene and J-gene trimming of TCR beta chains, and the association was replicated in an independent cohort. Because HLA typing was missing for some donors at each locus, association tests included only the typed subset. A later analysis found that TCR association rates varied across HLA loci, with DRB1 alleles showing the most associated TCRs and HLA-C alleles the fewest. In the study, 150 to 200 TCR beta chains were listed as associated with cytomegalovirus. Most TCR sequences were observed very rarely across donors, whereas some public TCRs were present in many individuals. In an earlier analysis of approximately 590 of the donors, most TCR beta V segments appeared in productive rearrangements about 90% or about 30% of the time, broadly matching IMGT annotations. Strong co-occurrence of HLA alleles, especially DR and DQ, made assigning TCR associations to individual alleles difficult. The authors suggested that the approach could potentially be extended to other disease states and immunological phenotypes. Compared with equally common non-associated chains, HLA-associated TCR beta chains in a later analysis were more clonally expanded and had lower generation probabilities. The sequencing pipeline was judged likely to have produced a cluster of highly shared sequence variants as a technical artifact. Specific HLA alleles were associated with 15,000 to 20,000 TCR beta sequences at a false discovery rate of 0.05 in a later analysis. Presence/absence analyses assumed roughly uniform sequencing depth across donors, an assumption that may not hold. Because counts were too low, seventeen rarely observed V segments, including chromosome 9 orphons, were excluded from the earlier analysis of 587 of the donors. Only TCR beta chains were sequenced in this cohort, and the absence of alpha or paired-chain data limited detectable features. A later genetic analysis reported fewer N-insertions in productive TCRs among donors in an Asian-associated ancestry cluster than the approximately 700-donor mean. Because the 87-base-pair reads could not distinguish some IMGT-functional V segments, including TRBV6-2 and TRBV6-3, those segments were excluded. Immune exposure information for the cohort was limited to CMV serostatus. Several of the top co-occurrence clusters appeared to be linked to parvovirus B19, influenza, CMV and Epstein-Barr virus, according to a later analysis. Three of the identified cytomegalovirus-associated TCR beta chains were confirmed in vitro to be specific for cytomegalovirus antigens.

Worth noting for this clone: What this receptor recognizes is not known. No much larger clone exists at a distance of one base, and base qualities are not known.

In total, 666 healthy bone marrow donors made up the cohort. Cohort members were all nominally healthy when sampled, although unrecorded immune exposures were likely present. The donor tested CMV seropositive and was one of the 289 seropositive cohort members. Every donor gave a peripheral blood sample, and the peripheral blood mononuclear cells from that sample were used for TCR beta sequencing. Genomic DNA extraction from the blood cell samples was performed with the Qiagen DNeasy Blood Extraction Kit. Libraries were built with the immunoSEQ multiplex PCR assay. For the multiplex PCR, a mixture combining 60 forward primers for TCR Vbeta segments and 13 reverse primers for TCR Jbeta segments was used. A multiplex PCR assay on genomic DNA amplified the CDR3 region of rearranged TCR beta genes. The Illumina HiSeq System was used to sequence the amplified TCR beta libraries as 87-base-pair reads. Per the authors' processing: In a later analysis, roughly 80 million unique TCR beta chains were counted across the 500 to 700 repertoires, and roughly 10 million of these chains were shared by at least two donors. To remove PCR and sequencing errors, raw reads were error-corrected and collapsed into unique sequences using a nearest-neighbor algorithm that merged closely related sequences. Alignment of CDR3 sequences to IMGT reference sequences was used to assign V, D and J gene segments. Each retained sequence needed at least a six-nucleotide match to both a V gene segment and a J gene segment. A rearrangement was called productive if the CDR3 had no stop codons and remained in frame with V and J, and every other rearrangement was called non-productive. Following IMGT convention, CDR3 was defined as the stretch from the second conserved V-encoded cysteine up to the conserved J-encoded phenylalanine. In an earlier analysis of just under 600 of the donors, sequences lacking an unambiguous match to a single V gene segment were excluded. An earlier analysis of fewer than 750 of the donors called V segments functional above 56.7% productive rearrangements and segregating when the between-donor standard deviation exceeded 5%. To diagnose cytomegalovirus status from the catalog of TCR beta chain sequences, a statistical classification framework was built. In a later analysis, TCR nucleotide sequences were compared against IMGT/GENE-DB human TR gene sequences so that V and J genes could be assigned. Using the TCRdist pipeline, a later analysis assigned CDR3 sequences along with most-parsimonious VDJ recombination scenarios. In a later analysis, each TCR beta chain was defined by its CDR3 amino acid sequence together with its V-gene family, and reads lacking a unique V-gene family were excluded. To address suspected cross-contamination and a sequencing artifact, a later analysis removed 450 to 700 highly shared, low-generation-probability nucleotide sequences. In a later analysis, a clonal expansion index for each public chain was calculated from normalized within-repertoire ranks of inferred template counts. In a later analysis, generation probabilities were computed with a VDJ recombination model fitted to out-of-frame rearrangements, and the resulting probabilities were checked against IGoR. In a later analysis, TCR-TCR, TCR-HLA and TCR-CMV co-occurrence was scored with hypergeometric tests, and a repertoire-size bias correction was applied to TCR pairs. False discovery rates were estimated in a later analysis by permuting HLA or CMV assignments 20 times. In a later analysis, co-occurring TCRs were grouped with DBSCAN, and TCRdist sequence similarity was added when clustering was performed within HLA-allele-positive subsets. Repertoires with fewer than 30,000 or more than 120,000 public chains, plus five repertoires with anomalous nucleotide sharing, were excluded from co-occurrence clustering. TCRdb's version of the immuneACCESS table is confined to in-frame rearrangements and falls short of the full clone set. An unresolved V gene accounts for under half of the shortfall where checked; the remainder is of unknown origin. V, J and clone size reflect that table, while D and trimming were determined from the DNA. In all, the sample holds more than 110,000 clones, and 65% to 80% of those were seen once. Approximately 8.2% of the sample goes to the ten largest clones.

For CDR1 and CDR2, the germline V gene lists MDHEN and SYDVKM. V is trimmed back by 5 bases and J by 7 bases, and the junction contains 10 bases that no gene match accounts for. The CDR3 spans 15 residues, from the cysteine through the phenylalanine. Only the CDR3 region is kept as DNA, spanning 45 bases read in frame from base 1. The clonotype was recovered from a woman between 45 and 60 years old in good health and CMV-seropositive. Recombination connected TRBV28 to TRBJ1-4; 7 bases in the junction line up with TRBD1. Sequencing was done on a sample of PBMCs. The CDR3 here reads CASSISQGGGEKLFF. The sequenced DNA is TGTGCCAGCAGTATCTCGCAGGGGGGAGGTGAAAAACTGTTTTTT.